This record covers a single TCR beta chain. The record originates from a study of blood T cell repertoires in COVID-19. Study in general: Nucleic acid was either cDNA or gDNA, and it came from T cells, B-cell-depleted T cells, or PBMCs.

The CDR3 is 13 residues long. CDR1 and CDR2 (germline): MNHEY, SMNVEV (reference sequence). The V end lost 2 bases, the J end lost 6 bases, and 11 bases lay between the germline ends. Sequenced by immunoSEQ multiplex PCR; TCRdb stores in-frame clones only, minus some. The sample lists under 100,000 clones, about 85% seen once, with 2.5% to 3.5% in the top ten. The chain has TRBV27 and TRBJ2-7; no firm D call. This sequence was found in an elderly woman with COVID-19, enrolled during active disease. Input material: peripheral blood. CDR3 sequence (DNA): TGTGCCAGCAGTTTACAAGGTGGGCTCGAGCAGTACTTC. It translates to CASSLQGGLEQYF.